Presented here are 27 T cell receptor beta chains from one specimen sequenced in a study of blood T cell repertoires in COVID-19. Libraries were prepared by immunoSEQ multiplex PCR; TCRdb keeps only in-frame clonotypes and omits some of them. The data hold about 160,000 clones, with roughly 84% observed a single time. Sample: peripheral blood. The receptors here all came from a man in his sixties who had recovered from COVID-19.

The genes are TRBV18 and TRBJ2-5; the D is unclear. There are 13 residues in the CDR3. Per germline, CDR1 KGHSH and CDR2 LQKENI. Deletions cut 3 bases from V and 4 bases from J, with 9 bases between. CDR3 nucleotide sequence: TGTGCCAGCTCACCTAGAGTAAGAGAGACCCAGTACTTC. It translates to CASSPRVRETQYF.

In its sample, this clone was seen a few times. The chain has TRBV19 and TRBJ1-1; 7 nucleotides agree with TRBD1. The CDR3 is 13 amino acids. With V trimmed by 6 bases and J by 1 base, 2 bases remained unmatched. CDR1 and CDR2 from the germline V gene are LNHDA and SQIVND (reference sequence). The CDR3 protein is CASRGQRNTEAFF. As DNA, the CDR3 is TGTGCCAGTAGGGGACAGAGGAACACTGAAGCTTTCTTT. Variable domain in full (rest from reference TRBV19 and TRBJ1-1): DGGITQSPKYLFRKEGQNVTLSCEQNLNHDAMYWYRQDPGQGLRLIYYSQIVNDFQKGDIAEGYSVSREKKESFPLTVTSAQKNPTAFYLCASRGQRNTEAFFGQGTRLTVV.

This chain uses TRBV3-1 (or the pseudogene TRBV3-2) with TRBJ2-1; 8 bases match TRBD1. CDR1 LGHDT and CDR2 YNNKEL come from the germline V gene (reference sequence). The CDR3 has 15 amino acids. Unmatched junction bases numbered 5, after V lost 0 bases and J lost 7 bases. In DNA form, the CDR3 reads TGTGCCAGCAGCCAAGAGGACAGGGTTCGGAATGAGCAGTTCTTC. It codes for CASSQEDRVRNEQFF.

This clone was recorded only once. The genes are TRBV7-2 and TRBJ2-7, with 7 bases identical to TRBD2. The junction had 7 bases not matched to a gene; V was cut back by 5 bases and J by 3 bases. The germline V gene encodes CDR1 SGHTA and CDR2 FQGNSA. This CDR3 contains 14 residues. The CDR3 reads CASSTQRGNYEQYF. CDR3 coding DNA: TGTGCCAGCAGCACTCAGCGGGGCAACTACGAGCAGTACTTC. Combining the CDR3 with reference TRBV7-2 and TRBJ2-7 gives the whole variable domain GAGVSQSPSNKVTEKGKDVELRCDPISGHTALYWYRQSLGQGLEFLIYFQGNSAPDKSGLPSDRFSAERTGGSVSTLTIQRTQQEDSAVYLCASSTQRGNYEQYFGPGTRLTVT.

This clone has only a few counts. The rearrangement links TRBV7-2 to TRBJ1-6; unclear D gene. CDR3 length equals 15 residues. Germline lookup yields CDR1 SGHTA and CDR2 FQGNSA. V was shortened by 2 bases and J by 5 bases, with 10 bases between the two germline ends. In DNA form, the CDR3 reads TGTGCCAGCAGCTTATTACTGGCGGATAATTCACCCCTCCACTTT. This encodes CASSLLLADNSPLHF.

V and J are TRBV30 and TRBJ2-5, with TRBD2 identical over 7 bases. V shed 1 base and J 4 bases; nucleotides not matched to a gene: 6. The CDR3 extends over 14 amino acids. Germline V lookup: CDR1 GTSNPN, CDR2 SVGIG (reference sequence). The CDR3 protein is CAWSAGLGRETQYF. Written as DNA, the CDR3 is TGTGCCTGGAGTGCTGGACTAGGTAGAGAGACCCAGTACTTC.

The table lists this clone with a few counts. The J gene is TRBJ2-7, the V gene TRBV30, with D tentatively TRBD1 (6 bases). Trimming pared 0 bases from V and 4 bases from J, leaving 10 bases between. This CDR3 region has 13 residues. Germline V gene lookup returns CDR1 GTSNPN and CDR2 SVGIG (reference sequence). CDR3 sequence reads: CAWSVQGSYEQYF. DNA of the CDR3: TGTGCCTGGAGTGTACAGGGCTCATACGAGCAGTACTTC.

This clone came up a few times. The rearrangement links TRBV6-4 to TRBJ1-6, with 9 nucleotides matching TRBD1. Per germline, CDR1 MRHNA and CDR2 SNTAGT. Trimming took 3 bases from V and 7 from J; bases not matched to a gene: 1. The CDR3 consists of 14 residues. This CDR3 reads CASSEGQGNSPLHF. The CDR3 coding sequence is TGTGCCAGCAGTGAGGGACAGGGAAATTCACCCCTCCACTTT.

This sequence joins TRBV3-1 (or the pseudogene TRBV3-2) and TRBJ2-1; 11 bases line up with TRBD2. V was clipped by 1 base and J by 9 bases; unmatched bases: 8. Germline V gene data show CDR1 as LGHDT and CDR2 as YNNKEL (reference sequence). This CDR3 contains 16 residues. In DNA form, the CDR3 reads TGTGCCAGCAGCCAAGGTGAACTAGCGGGGGCGGGTGAGCAGTTCTTC. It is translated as CASSQGELAGAGEQFF.

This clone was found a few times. The CDR3 loop reads CASSAKGQTSYGYTF. The CDR3, as DNA: TGTGCCAGCAGCGCCAAGGGACAGACTAGCTATGGCTACACCTTC. The chain links TRBV9 to TRBJ1-2, with TRBD1 matching 7 bases. Germline V gene lookup returns CDR1 SGDLS and CDR2 YYNGEE. J lost 4 bases, V lost 3 bases, and 9 bases had no gene match. The CDR3 runs to 15 residues.

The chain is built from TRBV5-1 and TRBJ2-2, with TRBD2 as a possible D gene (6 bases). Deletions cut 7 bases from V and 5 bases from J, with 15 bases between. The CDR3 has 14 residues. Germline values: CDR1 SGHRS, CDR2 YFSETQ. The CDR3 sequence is CASALSAGTGELFF. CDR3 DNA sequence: TGCGCCAGCGCCTTGTCGGCGGGGACCGGGGAGCTGTTTTTT.

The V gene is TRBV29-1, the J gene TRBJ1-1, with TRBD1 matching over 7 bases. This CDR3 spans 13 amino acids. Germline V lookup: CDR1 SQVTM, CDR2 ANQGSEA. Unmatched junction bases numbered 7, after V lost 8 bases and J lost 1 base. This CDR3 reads CSLGGTANTEAFF. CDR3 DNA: TGCAGCCTTGGAGGGACAGCGAACACTGAAGCTTTCTTT.

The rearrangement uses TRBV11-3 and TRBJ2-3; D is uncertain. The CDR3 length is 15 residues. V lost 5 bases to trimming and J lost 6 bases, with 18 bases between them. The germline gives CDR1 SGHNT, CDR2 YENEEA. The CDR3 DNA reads TGTGCCAGCAGCCCAAGGCCCGGCGGTGGGGATACGCAGTATTTT. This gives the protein CASSPRPGGGDTQYF.

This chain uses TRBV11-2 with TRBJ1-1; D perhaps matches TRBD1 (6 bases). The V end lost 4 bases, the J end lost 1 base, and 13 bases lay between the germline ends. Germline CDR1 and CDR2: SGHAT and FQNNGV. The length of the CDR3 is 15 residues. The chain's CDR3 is CASSYTGIRNTEAFF. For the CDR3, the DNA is TGTGCCAGCAGCTACACAGGGATACGGAACACTGAAGCTTTCTTT.

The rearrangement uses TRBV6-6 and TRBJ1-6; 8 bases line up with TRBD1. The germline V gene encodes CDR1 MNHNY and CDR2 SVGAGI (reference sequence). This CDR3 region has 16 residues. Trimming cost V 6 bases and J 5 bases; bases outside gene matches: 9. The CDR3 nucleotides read TGTGCCAGCAGGTTCGGGAACAGGGGGGATAATTCACCCCTCCACTTT. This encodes CASRFGNRGDNSPLHF.

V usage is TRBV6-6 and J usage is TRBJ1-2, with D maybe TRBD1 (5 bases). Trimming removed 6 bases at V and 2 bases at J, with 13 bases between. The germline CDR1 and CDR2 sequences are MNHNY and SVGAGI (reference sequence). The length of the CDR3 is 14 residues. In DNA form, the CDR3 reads TGTGCCAGCAGCCAGGACAACCCCAACTATGGCTACACCTTC. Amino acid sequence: CASSQDNPNYGYTF.

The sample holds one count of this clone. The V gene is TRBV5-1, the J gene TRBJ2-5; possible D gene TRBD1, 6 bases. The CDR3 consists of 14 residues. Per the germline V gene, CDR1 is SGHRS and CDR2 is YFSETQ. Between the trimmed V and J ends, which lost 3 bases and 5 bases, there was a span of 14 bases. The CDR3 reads CASSSTGVAETQYF. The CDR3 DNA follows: TGCGCCAGCAGCTCGACAGGAGTAGCGGAGACCCAGTACTTC. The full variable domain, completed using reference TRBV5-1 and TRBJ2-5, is KAGVTQTPRYLIKTRGQQVTLSCSPISGHRSVSWYQQTPGQGLQFLFEYFSETQRNKGNFPGRFSGRQFSNSRSEMNVSTLELGDSALYLCASSSTGVAETQYFGPGTRLLVL.

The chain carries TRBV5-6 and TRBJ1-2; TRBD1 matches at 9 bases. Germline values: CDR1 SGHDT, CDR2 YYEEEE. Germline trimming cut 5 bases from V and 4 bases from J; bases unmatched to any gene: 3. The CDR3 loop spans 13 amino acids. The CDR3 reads CASRIQGAYGYTF. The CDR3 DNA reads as TGTGCCAGCAGGATACAGGGGGCCTATGGCTACACCTTC.

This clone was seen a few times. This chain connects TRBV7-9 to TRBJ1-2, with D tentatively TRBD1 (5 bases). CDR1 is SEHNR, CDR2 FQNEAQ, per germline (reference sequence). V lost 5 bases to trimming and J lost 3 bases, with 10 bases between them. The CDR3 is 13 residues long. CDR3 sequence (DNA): TGTGCCAGCAGCGTCGACAGCGACTATGGCTACACCTTC. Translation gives CASSVDSDYGYTF.

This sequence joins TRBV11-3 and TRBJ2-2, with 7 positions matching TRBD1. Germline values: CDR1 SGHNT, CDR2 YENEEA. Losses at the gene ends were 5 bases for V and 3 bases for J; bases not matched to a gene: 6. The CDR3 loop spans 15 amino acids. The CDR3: CASSPDRADTGELFF. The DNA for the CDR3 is TGTGCCAGCAGCCCCGACAGGGCGGACACCGGGGAGCTGTTTTTT. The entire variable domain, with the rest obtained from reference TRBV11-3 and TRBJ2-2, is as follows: EAGVVQSPRYKIIEKKQPVAFWCNPISGHNTLYWYLQNLGQGPELLIRYENEEAVDDSQLPKDRFSAERLKGVDSTLKIQPAELGDSAVYLCASSPDRADTGELFFGEGSRLTVL.

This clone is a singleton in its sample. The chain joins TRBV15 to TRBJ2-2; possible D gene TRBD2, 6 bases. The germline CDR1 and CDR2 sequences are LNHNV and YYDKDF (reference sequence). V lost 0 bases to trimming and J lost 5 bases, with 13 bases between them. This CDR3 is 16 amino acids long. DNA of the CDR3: TGTGCCACCAGCAGAGATTGGCGGGGAGAGACCGGGGAGCTGTTTTTT. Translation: CATSRDWRGETGELFF.

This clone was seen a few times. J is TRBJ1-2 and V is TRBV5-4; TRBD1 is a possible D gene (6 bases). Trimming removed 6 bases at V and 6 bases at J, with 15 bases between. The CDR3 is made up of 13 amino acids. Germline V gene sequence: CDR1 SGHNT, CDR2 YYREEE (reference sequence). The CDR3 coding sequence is TGTGCCAGCAAGTGGTGGGGGCGCGATGGCTACACCTTC. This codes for CASKWWGRDGYTF.

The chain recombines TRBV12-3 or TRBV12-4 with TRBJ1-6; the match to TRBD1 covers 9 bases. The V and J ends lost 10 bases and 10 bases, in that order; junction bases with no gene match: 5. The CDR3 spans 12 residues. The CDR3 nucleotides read TGTGCCACGGGACAGGGTCTATCACCCCTCCACTTT. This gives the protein CATGQGLSPLHF.

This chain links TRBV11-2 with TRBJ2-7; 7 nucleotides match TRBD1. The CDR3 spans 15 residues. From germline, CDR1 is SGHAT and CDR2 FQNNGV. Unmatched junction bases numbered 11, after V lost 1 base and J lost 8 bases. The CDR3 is CASSLATVDRDKQYF. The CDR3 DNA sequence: TGTGCCAGCAGCTTAGCCACCGTCGACAGGGACAAGCAGTACTTC. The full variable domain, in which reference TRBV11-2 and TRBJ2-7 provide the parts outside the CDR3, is EAGVAQSPRYKIIEKRQSVAFWCNPISGHATLYWYQQILGQGPKLLIQFQNNGVVDDSQLPKDRFSAERLKGVDSTLKIQPAKLEDSAVYLCASSLATVDRDKQYFGPGTRLTVT.

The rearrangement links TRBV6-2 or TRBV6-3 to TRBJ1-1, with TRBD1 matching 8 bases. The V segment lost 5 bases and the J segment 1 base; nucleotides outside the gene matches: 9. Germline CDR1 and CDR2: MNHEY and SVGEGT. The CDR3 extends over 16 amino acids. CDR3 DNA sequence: TGTGCCAGCAGTGACCCTGGACAGGGTAAGAACACTGAAGCTTTCTTT. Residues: CASSDPGQGKNTEAFF.

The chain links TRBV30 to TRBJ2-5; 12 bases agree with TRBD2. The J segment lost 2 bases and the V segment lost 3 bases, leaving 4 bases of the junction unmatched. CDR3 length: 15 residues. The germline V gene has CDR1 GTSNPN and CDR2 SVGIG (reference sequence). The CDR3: CAWSHGLAGQETQYF. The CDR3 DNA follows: TGTGCCTGGAGCCACGGACTAGCGGGACAAGAGACCCAGTACTTC. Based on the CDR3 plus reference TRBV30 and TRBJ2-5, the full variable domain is SQTIHQWPATLVQPVGSPLSLECTVEGTSNPNLYWYRQAAGRGLQLLFYSVGIGQISSEVPQNLSASRPQDRQFILSSKKLLLSDSGFYLCAWSHGLAGQETQYFGPGTRLLVL.

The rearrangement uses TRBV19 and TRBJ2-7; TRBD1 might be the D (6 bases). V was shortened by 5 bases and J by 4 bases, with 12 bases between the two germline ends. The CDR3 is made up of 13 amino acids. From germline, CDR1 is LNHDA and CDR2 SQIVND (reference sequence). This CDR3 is CASSGDTQYEQYF. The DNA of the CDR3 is TGTGCCAGTAGTGGGGACACTCAATACGAGCAGTACTTC. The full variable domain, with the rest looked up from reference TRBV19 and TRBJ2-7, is DGGITQSPKYLFRKEGQNVTLSCEQNLNHDAMYWYRQDPGQGLRLIYYSQIVNDFQKGDIAEGYSVSREKKESFPLTVTSAQKNPTAFYLCASSGDTQYEQYFGPGTRLTVT.